A selection of T cell receptor beta chains follows, all from one sample in a study of blood T cell repertoires in COVID-19. Method: immunoSEQ multiplex PCR; TCRdb's copy keeps in-frame clones and lacks some. The profile shows roughly 130,000 clones, roughly 86% of them singletons. The sequencing sample was made of peripheral blood. Every receptor here comes from a woman aged 60-75 years with acute or convalescent COVID-19. CDR3s include the opening cysteine and the closing phenylalanine or tryptophan. The order of the fields is J gene, D gene, clone size, V gene, CDR3 DNA, CDR3 protein. D genes are given only for firm matches. Expanded clones get a size class; other rows say once, few or many, or leave the size out.

>TRBJ2-2|TRBD1|NA|TRBV6-6
TGTGCCAGCAGTAAGACAGGGGGGAACACCGGGGAGCTGTTTTTT
CASSKTGGNTGELFF
>TRBJ1-1|NA|NA|TRBV19
TGTGCCAGTAGTGAACAGGGCATTAACTCCGAAGCTTTCTTT
CASSEQGINSEAFF
>TRBJ1-2|TRBD1|NA|TRBV6-2/TRBV6-3
TGTGCCAGCAGTCTCCACGGGACAGCCCCGGGGGGCTACACCTTC
CASSLHGTAPGGYTF
>TRBJ2-7|TRBD2|NA|TRBV9
TGTGCCAGCAGCCCTAGCGGGAGAACCTACGAGCAGTACTTC
CASSPSGRTYEQYF
>TRBJ1-1|NA|NA|TRBV7-9
TGTGCCAGCAGCTTACCAGGATCCCCGGGGGCTTTCTTT
CASSLPGSPGAFF
>TRBJ2-7|NA|few|TRBV10-3
TGTGCCATCAGTGCGGAGGCCCGGAGCGAGCAGTACTTC
CAISAEARSEQYF
>TRBJ1-4|NA|NA|TRBV28
TGTGCCAGCAGTCCGCTAGGACAGCCGAATGAAAAACTGTTTTTT
CASSPLGQPNEKLFF
>TRBJ1-6|NA|NA|TRBV28
TGTGCCAGCAGTTTCGCAGGGGAGAATTCACCCCTCCACTTT
CASSFAGENSPLHF
>TRBJ1-5|TRBD1|NA|TRBV5-3
TGTGCCAGAAGCCTAGGACAGGAAGGCAATCAGCCCCAGCATTTT
CARSLGQEGNQPQHF
>TRBJ1-6|NA|NA|TRBV6-6
TGTGCCAGCACCGGACAGAATTCACCCCTCCACTTT
CASTGQNSPLHF
>TRBJ2-5|TRBD2|NA|TRBV7-2
TGTGCCAGCAGCCCAGCTCCTCGACTAGCGGGATTTGAGACCCAGTACTTC
CASSPAPRLAGFETQYF
>TRBJ2-1|TRBD1|NA|TRBV4-2
TGTGCCAGCAGCTCTCGACAGGGCGATGAGCAGTTCTTC
CASSSRQGDEQFF
>TRBJ2-2|NA|NA|TRBV6-5
TGTGCCAGCAGTTCTGGCGGGCTTCCTAACACCGGGGAGCTGTTTTTT
CASSSGGLPNTGELFF
>TRBJ1-2|NA|NA|TRBV6-2/TRBV6-3
TGTGCCAGCAGTGACGATCAGGGGCCCTATGGCTACACCTTC
CASSDDQGPYGYTF
>TRBJ2-5|NA|NA|TRBV30
TGTGCCTGGAGTAATAGAGAGACCCAGTACTTC
CAWSNRETQYF
>TRBJ2-3|TRBD2|NA|TRBV5-1
TGCGCCAGCAGGTTAGCGGGAATCACAGATACGCAGTATTTT
CASRLAGITDTQYF
>TRBJ1-2|TRBD1|NA|TRBV27
TGTGCCAGCACTCGAGACAGGGGGCTGGGGGGCTACACCTTC
CASTRDRGLGGYTF
>TRBJ2-6|TRBD2|NA|TRBV4-1
TGCGCCAGCAGCCAAGTTGCTAGCGGGAGCGGGGCCAACGTCCTGACTTTC
CASSQVASGSGANVLTF
>TRBJ2-3|TRBD1|NA|TRBV7-9
TGTGCCAGCAGCTTAGCGGGGACAGGCCGCACAGATACGCAGTATTTT
CASSLAGTGRTDTQYF
>TRBJ2-1|TRBD2|NA|TRBV4-1
TGCGCCAGCAGCCACCGACTAGCGGGAGCCCGTTACAATGAGCAGTTCTTC
CASSHRLAGARYNEQFF
>TRBJ1-6|NA|NA|TRBV28
TGTGCCAGCAGTTTAGTGAGTTCACCCCTCCACTTT
CASSLVSSPLHF
>TRBJ1-5|NA|NA|TRBV24-1
TGTGCCACCAGTGGGAGGGGCGAGGGCAATCAGCCCCAGCATTTT
CATSGRGEGNQPQHF
>TRBJ2-4|NA|NA|TRBV7-9
TGTGCCAGCAGCCTCCAGGGGGGAAACATTCAGTACTTC
CASSLQGGNIQYF
>TRBJ2-2|TRBD2|NA|TRBV9
TGTGCCAGCAGCGTAGGGACTAGCGGGAGCCCCGGGGAGCTGTTTTTT
CASSVGTSGSPGELFF
>TRBJ1-1|NA|NA|TRBV19
TGTGCCAGTAGTATGAGCGGGGGGGACACTGAAGCTTTCTTT
CASSMSGGDTEAFF
>TRBJ1-2|TRBD1|NA|TRBV6-5
TGTGCCAGCAGAACCGGACAGGGCTCCTATGGCTACACCTTC
CASRTGQGSYGYTF
>TRBJ1-4|NA|NA|TRBV9
TGTGCCAGCAGCGTAGGACTAACGTCGCCGAATTCGCCAACTAATGAAAAACTGTTTTTT
CASSVGLTSPNSPTNEKLFF
>TRBJ2-2|NA|NA|TRBV6-2/TRBV6-3
TGTGCCAGCAGTTTTTCCCGCCCCAGGGACATTTACACCGGGGAGCTGTTTTTT
CASSFSRPRDIYTGELFF
>TRBJ2-1|NA|NA|TRBV18
TGTGCCAGCTCACCGGACTCTGGCGTGTTCTTC
CASSPDSGVFF
>TRBJ2-2|NA|NA|TRBV19
TGTGCCAGTAGTCAGGGAGGGGAGCTGTTTTTT
CASSQGGELFF
>TRBJ1-3|NA|NA|TRBV30
TGTGCCTGGAGTTATGAGACTGGAAACACCATATATTTT
CAWSYETGNTIYF
>TRBJ2-1|NA|NA|TRBV30
TGTGCCTGTTATAGAGTTGCCTATGAGCAGTTCTTC
CACYRVAYEQFF
>TRBJ2-7|NA|NA|TRBV4-1
TGCGCCAGCAGCCGGGCAGATAGTACCTACGAGCAGTACTTC
CASSRADSTYEQYF
>TRBJ1-1|NA|NA|TRBV19
TGTGCCAGCGCAGGGGAGTTCATTTTCGGGAACACTGAAGCTTTCTTT
CASAGEFIFGNTEAFF
>TRBJ2-3|TRBD2|NA|TRBV24-1
TGTGCCACCAGTGAGGCTAGCGGGAACACAGATACGCAGTATTTT
CATSEASGNTDTQYF
>TRBJ1-1|NA|NA|TRBV6-5
TGTGCCAGCATCCGGACAGCAGACACTGAAGCTTTCTTT
CASIRTADTEAFF
>TRBJ2-1|NA|NA|TRBV7-3
TGTGCCAGCAGCTTAAGGGCCGGGTGGAGCGGGAATGAGCAGTTCTTC
CASSLRAGWSGNEQFF
>TRBJ1-1|NA|NA|TRBV9
TGTGCCAGCAGCGTAGGCTCGGGGTCTGAAGCTTTCTTT
CASSVGSGSEAFF
>TRBJ1-3|TRBD1|NA|TRBV3-1/TRBV3-2
TGTGCCAGCAGCCAAGGGACAGGGGCTGGAAACACCATATATTTT
CASSQGTGAGNTIYF
>TRBJ1-5|TRBD1|once|TRBV10-2
TGCGCCAGCAGTGAGTCTTTCGGGACAGGGGTACAGCCCCAGCATTTT
CASSESFGTGVQPQHF
>TRBJ2-3|TRBD2|NA|TRBV4-2
TGTGCCAGCAGCCAAGGAGCGGGAGGGAGGGGGCGCACAGATACGCAGTATTTT
CASSQGAGGRGRTDTQYF
>TRBJ1-6|NA|NA|TRBV12-3/TRBV12-4
TGTGCCAGCAGTTTAGGCCAGAATTCACCCCTCCACTTT
CASSLGQNSPLHF
>TRBJ2-7|NA|NA|TRBV3-1/TRBV3-2
TGTGCCAGCAGCCCGGGACTGTCCTCCTACGAGCAGTACTTC
CASSPGLSSYEQYF
>TRBJ1-5|NA|NA|TRBV30
TGTGCCTGGAGGGACGGGCAGGGGAATCAGCCCCAGCATTTT
CAWRDGQGNQPQHF
>TRBJ1-3|NA|NA|TRBV6-1
TGTGCCAGCAGTGAAGGTTTGGGGCTCTCTGGAAACACCATATATTTT
CASSEGLGLSGNTIYF
>TRBJ2-7|NA|NA|TRBV27
TGTGCCAGCAGTTTGAGGGAGTGGAACGAGCAGTACTTC
CASSLREWNEQYF
>TRBJ2-7|TRBD2|NA|TRBV27
TGTGCCAGCAGGACTAGCGGGAGCTCCGGGCAGTACTTC
CASRTSGSSGQYF
>TRBJ2-6|NA|NA|TRBV5-1
TGCGCCAGCAGCTTCCAGGGGTCCTCTGGGGCCAACGTCCTGACTTTC
CASSFQGSSGANVLTF
>TRBJ2-4|NA|NA|TRBV28
TGTGCCAGCAGTTTACCAGGCTTTGGCTTAAACATTCAGTACTTC
CASSLPGFGLNIQYF